Listed below are T cell receptor beta chains from one sample, sequenced in a study of blood T cell repertoires in COVID-19. Sequencing used immunoSEQ multiplex PCR; TCRdb keeps in-frame clones, though not all of them. The sample comprises some 90,000 clones, roughly 90% of which are singletons, and roughly a sixth rests with the top ten. Sequenced sample: peripheral blood. The receptor source for this set is a woman aged 80 or over with acute or convalescent COVID-19. The conserved cysteine and the conserved F or W are not part of the CDR3 here. Fields, in order: V gene, J gene, clone size, CDR3 protein. Size values are once, few and many counts, or a class for expanded clones, and some rows have none.

v_call: TRBV5-1; j_call: TRBJ2-3; clone_size: -; cdr3_aa: ASSQGLAGGGTDTQY
v_call: TRBV3-1/TRBV3-2; j_call: TRBJ2-7; clone_size: -; cdr3_aa: ASSQDSGSGGARQY
v_call: TRBV24-1; j_call: TRBJ2-1; clone_size: -; cdr3_aa: ATSIGGGYNEQF
v_call: TRBV5-8; j_call: TRBJ2-3; clone_size: once; cdr3_aa: ASSFSDGRGSSDTQY
v_call: TRBV19; j_call: TRBJ2-1; clone_size: -; cdr3_aa: ASSRQFQNHNEQF
v_call: TRBV27; j_call: TRBJ1-5; clone_size: -; cdr3_aa: ASSSRGNQPQH
v_call: TRBV3-1/TRBV3-2; j_call: TRBJ2-7; clone_size: -; cdr3_aa: ASSLRAQGQGSSYEQY
v_call: TRBV6-5; j_call: TRBJ2-7; clone_size: -; cdr3_aa: ASRTRGHYEQY
v_call: TRBV11-1; j_call: TRBJ1-2; clone_size: -; cdr3_aa: ASSLAGTENGYT
v_call: TRBV7-9; j_call: TRBJ1-4; clone_size: once; cdr3_aa: ASSFLDREGEKLF
v_call: TRBV6-5; j_call: TRBJ1-3; clone_size: once; cdr3_aa: ASSQGFSGNTIY
v_call: TRBV5-5; j_call: TRBJ1-5; clone_size: -; cdr3_aa: ASSYRQGDQPQH
v_call: TRBV11-3; j_call: TRBJ2-1; clone_size: -; cdr3_aa: ASSSFRLAGDEQF
v_call: TRBV7-9; j_call: TRBJ1-1; clone_size: -; cdr3_aa: ASSFISGMNTEAF
v_call: TRBV6-1; j_call: TRBJ2-7; clone_size: once; cdr3_aa: ASSEKGQSYEQY
v_call: TRBV18; j_call: TRBJ2-1; clone_size: -; cdr3_aa: ASSSLRDRANNEQF
v_call: TRBV10-3; j_call: TRBJ1-6; clone_size: -; cdr3_aa: AISESTGKNSPLH
v_call: TRBV5-1; j_call: TRBJ2-2; clone_size: -; cdr3_aa: ASSPQGQGASSTGELF
v_call: TRBV6-2/TRBV6-3; j_call: TRBJ1-2; clone_size: -; cdr3_aa: ASSYERVNGYT
v_call: TRBV5-1; j_call: TRBJ1-1; clone_size: -; cdr3_aa: ASSLGQGVYTEAF
v_call: TRBV7-9; j_call: TRBJ1-4; clone_size: -; cdr3_aa: ASSFRGVHEKLF
v_call: TRBV2; j_call: TRBJ2-7; clone_size: few; cdr3_aa: ASSTGGKVYEQY
v_call: TRBV18; j_call: TRBJ2-5; clone_size: -; cdr3_aa: ASSPRLAGEETQY
v_call: TRBV28; j_call: TRBJ1-1; clone_size: -; cdr3_aa: ASNPGTGTEAF
v_call: TRBV6-5; j_call: TRBJ1-6; clone_size: -; cdr3_aa: ASSLASGPLH
v_call: TRBV11-2; j_call: TRBJ1-1; clone_size: -; cdr3_aa: ASSLDSELYTEAF
v_call: TRBV28; j_call: TRBJ1-1; clone_size: -; cdr3_aa: ASSPSGNTEAF
v_call: TRBV1; j_call: TRBJ1-2; clone_size: -; cdr3_aa: TSSHRQGAPCYGYT
v_call: TRBV25-1; j_call: TRBJ1-2; clone_size: -; cdr3_aa: ASSDMGSGQGYYGYT
v_call: TRBV9; j_call: TRBJ2-3; clone_size: -; cdr3_aa: ASSVEGGRADTQY
v_call: TRBV12-2; j_call: TRBJ2-1; clone_size: -; cdr3_aa: ASRLYPPGPGGNEQF
v_call: TRBV14; j_call: TRBJ2-1; clone_size: -; cdr3_aa: ASSRSGGPYNEQF
v_call: TRBV5-4; j_call: TRBJ2-5; clone_size: -; cdr3_aa: ASSSPPLQTQY
v_call: TRBV30; j_call: TRBJ1-1; clone_size: -; cdr3_aa: AWSWGDGEAF
v_call: TRBV28; j_call: TRBJ1-3; clone_size: -; cdr3_aa: ASSLWGTGSPGNTIY
v_call: TRBV7-9; j_call: TRBJ2-1; clone_size: few; cdr3_aa: ASSNLAGSSYNEQF
v_call: TRBV5-6; j_call: TRBJ1-4; clone_size: -; cdr3_aa: ASSLGTGKNEKLF
v_call: TRBV9; j_call: TRBJ2-4; clone_size: -; cdr3_aa: ASNPGQGAKNIQY
v_call: TRBV6-5; j_call: TRBJ1-5; clone_size: -; cdr3_aa: ASSQGYSNQPQH
v_call: TRBV19; j_call: TRBJ1-2; clone_size: once; cdr3_aa: ATKDRARYGYT
v_call: TRBV5-1; j_call: TRBJ1-2; clone_size: -; cdr3_aa: ASSLEGGYGYT
v_call: TRBV7-9; j_call: TRBJ1-1; clone_size: -; cdr3_aa: ASSRPAAAGNTEAF
v_call: TRBV29-1; j_call: TRBJ2-3; clone_size: few; cdr3_aa: SVGQITDTQY
v_call: TRBV2; j_call: TRBJ1-2; clone_size: -; cdr3_aa: ASRDGTGGPT
v_call: TRBV5-4; j_call: TRBJ2-3; clone_size: -; cdr3_aa: ASSPRTSNADTQY
v_call: TRBV7-9; j_call: TRBJ1-1; clone_size: -; cdr3_aa: ASSFLQGNTEAF
v_call: TRBV10-3; j_call: TRBJ2-2; clone_size: -; cdr3_aa: AISERQGPNTGELF
v_call: TRBV18; j_call: TRBJ2-7; clone_size: -; cdr3_aa: ASSTGLVSHEQY
v_call: TRBV19; j_call: TRBJ1-5; clone_size: -; cdr3_aa: ASSRSLQGNQPQH
v_call: TRBV5-1; j_call: TRBJ2-3; clone_size: -; cdr3_aa: ASVPGQGIRQSDTQY
v_call: TRBV3-1/TRBV3-2; j_call: TRBJ1-1; clone_size: -; cdr3_aa: ASRDGQGNTEAF